This entry describes one T cell receptor (beta chain). The data stem from a study of blood T cell repertoires in COVID-19. In the study overall: There were acute and convalescent COVID-19 samples, and they came from the United States, Italy and Spain. PBMCs, B-cell-depleted T cells, or T cells provided the cDNA or gDNA that made up the material.

As handled by the study authors: Using reference gene primer amplification, nucleated cell counts were estimated. Here immunoSEQ multiplex PCR was the method, and the copy in TCRdb shows in-frame clones only, minus some. Clone size and the V and J calls come from that table; the DNA yielded D and trimming. The sample includes about 150,000 clones, approximately 84% of them seen just once. Participants' own reports of clinical history determined their cohort assignment. The CDR3 is 15 amino acids. V lost 5 bases to trimming and J lost 5 bases; unmatched junction nucleotides: 8. Germline values: CDR1 SEHNR, CDR2 FQNEAQ (reference sequence).

The sequenced sample consisted of PBMCs or T cells enriched from blood (not recorded which). The rearrangement links TRBV7-9 to TRBJ1-1, with TRBD1 identical over 10 bases. The receptor was derived from a woman aged 45-65 years with acute COVID-19. CDR3 loop: CASSPGTGASTEAFF. The CDR3 region has the DNA TGTGCCAGCAGCCCCGGGACAGGGGCGAGTACTGAAGCTTTCTTT.